This record concerns one TCR beta chain sequence. TCR libraries were built from 450 to 650 ng of total RNA by linear amplification. Per the authors' pipeline: About five healthy donors contributed 75,000 to 85,000 sequenced TCR alpha transcripts. TCRdb redid the calling of the reads with MiXCR, one entry per CDR3 protein. V and J calls and clone size were set by TCRdb, not the authors. The sample has approximately 180,000 distinct CDR3 sequences, about 70% seen once; the top ten hold roughly 2.4%. The data belong to a study of healthy donors' naive CD4 and CD8 T cells. Sorting defined naive CD4+ as CD4+CD8-CD45RO-CD45RA+ and naive CD8+ as CD8+CD4-CD45RA+CD27bright. Trimming took off 10 bases at V and 0 bases at J, with 12 bases between the two ends. The CDR3 is made up of 13 amino acids. Germline assignment: CDR1 MNHEY and CDR2 SVGAGI.

The clonotype comes from a pool of human donors in good health; the sample pools cells from several healthy donors. Sample: naive CD4+ and CD8+ T cells sorted from blood, pooled from several donors. The chain couples TRBV6-5 to TRBJ1-1; D not resolved. The CDR3 loop reads CATSDIMNTEAFF. The DNA of the CDR3 is TGTGCCACCTCAGATATTATGAACACTGAAGCTTTCTTT.